Below, 27 T cell receptor beta chains from the same sample are listed, as sequenced in a study of cytomegalovirus exposure and HLA in healthy donors. Method: immunoSEQ multiplex PCR; TCRdb's copy keeps in-frame clones and lacks some. The data hold about 260,000 clones, with roughly 87% observed a single time. Sequencing used PBMCs. The receptors come from a woman younger than 45 in good health and CMV-seronegative.

This clone was seen only a few times. This rearrangement joins TRBV6-1 to TRBJ1-5, with a possible D match to TRBD1 (5 bases). Germline V gene lookup returns CDR1 MNHNS and CDR2 SASEGT. This CDR3 has 13 amino acids. Trimming stripped 4 bases from V and 6 bases from J, with 10 bases between. The CDR3 DNA reads as TGTGCCAGCAGTGGAGGGGAAGTTCAGCCCCAGCATTTT. This gives the protein CASSGGEVQPQHF.

This chain connects TRBV7-2 to TRBJ1-5; D not resolved. This CDR3 contains 13 residues. Germline V gene sequence: CDR1 SGHTA, CDR2 FQGNSA. V gave up 2 bases and J gave up 1 base, with 3 bases separating them. CDR3: CASSLWSNQPQHF. For the CDR3, the DNA is TGTGCCAGCAGCTTATGGAGCAATCAGCCCCAGCATTTT.

The chain has TRBV27 and TRBJ2-3, with 13 bases fitting TRBD2. Germline lookup yields CDR1 MNHEY and CDR2 SMNVEV (reference sequence). The CDR3 runs to 18 residues. Unmatched junction bases numbered 10, after V lost 7 bases and J lost 0 bases. Written as DNA, the CDR3 is TGTGCCAGCACAGGGACTAGCGGGACTAGGCAAAGCACAGATACGCAGTATTTT. Protein sequence: CASTGTSGTRQSTDTQYF.

The chain carries TRBV27 and TRBJ2-7, with 12 bases matching TRBD2. Germline values: CDR1 MNHEY, CDR2 SMNVEV (reference sequence). Trimming at V came to 6 bases and at J to 5 bases, leaving 8 bases not matched to a gene. The CDR3 is 15 residues long. The CDR3 loop is CASSRTSGMLDEQYF. The CDR3 nucleotides read TGTGCCAGCAGCAGGACTAGCGGGATGTTAGACGAGCAGTACTTC.

This sequence joins TRBV11-2 and TRBJ2-7; a possible D gene is TRBD2 (6 bases). Germline assignment: CDR1 SGHAT and CDR2 FQNNGV. The CDR3 consists of 14 residues. The V and J ends lost 5 bases and 0 bases respectively, with 11 bases between them. For the CDR3, the DNA is TGTGCCAGCAGCCACCGGGACTCCTCCTACGAGCAGTACTTC. Its protein product is CASSHRDSSYEQYF.

The rearrangement joins TRBV4-3 to TRBJ2-7; D call uncertain. V was pared by 0 bases and J by 4 bases, with 10 bases between. The CDR3 is 14 residues long. CDR1 and CDR2 from the germline V gene are LGHNA and YSLEER. CDR3 protein: CASSQEVVAYEQYF. As DNA, the CDR3 is TGCGCCAGCAGCCAAGAAGTAGTGGCGTACGAGCAGTACTTC.

This CDR3 is CASSLFWMGDYEQYF. The CDR3 DNA reads TGTGCCAGCAGCTTGTTCTGGATGGGAGACTACGAGCAGTACTTC. The gene calls are TRBV5-8 and TRBJ2-7, with D possibly TRBD2 on 5 matching bases. The CDR3 extends over 15 amino acids. The V gene's germline CDR1 is SGHTS and CDR2 YDEGEE. V lost 1 base and J 3 bases, leaving 14 bases between the germline ends.

The rearrangement uses TRBV5-6 and TRBJ2-7; 7 positions agree with TRBD2. The CDR3 covers 17 residues. With 0 bases clipped from V and 4 bases from J, the junction kept 13 bases outside the gene matches. The germline V gene has CDR1 SGHDT and CDR2 YYEEEE. CDR3 in DNA: TGTGCCAGCAGCTTGGCAAGGCGGGAGTCCTATCAATACGAGCAGTACTTC. Amino acids: CASSLARRESYQYEQYF.

The chain combines TRBV5-1 with TRBJ2-1; no firm D call. Germline CDR1 and CDR2: SGHRS and YFSETQ. The CDR3 extends over 14 amino acids. The V end was cut by 0 bases, the J end by 2 bases, with 6 bases between. The CDR3 reads CASSLVGTYNEQFF. The CDR3 nucleotides are TGCGCCAGCAGCTTGGTGGGAACCTACAATGAGCAGTTCTTC.

The rearrangement uses TRBV25-1 and TRBJ1-3, with 7 bases aligning to TRBD1. J was trimmed by 4 bases and V by 3 bases; bases with no gene match: 3. Looked up from germline, CDR1 is MGHDK and CDR2 is SYGVNS. The CDR3 sequence is 14 residues long. The CDR3 bases are TGTGCCAGCAGTGATCCGGGACAGGGAAACACCATATATTTT. Residues: CASSDPGQGNTIYF.

V usage is TRBV27 and J usage is TRBJ1-3; D is unclear. The germline V gene encodes CDR1 MNHEY and CDR2 SMNVEV (reference sequence). Trimming took off 5 bases at V and 0 bases at J, with 5 bases between the two ends. This CDR3 is 13 amino acids long. Here the CDR3 reads CASSSLSGNTIYF. As DNA, the CDR3 is TGTGCCAGCAGTAGCCTCTCTGGAAACACCATATATTTT.

The V and J genes are TRBV27 and TRBJ1-1, with D tentatively TRBD1 (5 bases). V was trimmed by 10 bases and J by 10 bases, leaving 13 bases between them. Germline loops: CDR1 MNHEY, CDR2 SMNVEV (reference sequence). The CDR3 has 10 residues. The CDR3 region is CAIPGGGAFF. The CDR3 DNA reads as TGTGCCATCCCGGGGGGAGGAGCTTTCTTT.

V is TRBV18 and J is TRBJ2-5, with 7 bases identical to TRBD1. V trimming: 3 bases; J trimming: 2 bases; junction bases outside the gene matches: 6. CDR3 length: 15 residues. CDR1 and CDR2 from the germline V gene are KGHSH and LQKENI. CDR3 sequence: CASSPRGQSQETQYF. As DNA, the CDR3 is TGTGCCAGCTCACCCCGGGGACAGTCACAAGAGACCCAGTACTTC.

The chain recombines TRBV28 with TRBJ1-1; D gene unclear. V dropped 7 bases and J dropped 0 bases, with 15 bases sitting between them. In germline, CDR1 is MDHEN, CDR2 SYDVKM. The CDR3 length is 15 residues. CDR3 region: CASNSPGHMNTEAFF. As DNA, the CDR3 is TGTGCCAGCAACAGCCCAGGCCATATGAACACTGAAGCTTTCTTT.

The chain recombines TRBV7-3 with TRBJ1-3, with D tentatively TRBD1 (6 bases). The germline V and J ends were trimmed by 5 bases and 0 bases, with 17 bases remaining between them. This CDR3 is built from 17 residues. Germline V gives CDR1 SGHTA, CDR2 FQGTGA. CDR3 DNA sequence: TGTGCCAGCAGCCAAGCGAATCAGGGGAGCTCTGGAAACACCATATATTTT. It codes for CASSQANQGSSGNTIYF.

The genes are TRBV11-3 and TRBJ2-2; tentatively, D is TRBD2 (5 bases). Trimming stripped 1 base from V and 8 bases from J, with 8 bases between. From germline, CDR1 is SGHNT and CDR2 YENEEA. CDR3 length: 13 amino acids. The DNA of the CDR3 is TGTGCCAGCAGCTTAGCTACGGGAGGGGAGCTGTTTTTT. It encodes CASSLATGGELFF.

The V and J genes are TRBV2 and TRBJ2-7, with a tentative D call TRBD2 (6 bases). CDR3 length equals 14 residues. V was trimmed by 5 bases and J by 2 bases, leaving 13 bases between them. Germline V gene lookup returns CDR1 SNHLY and CDR2 FYNNEI. CDR3 DNA sequence: TGTGCCAGCAGTTCAGGACTACAGACCTACGAGCAGTACTTC. As protein: CASSSGLQTYEQYF. The complete variable domain, with remaining parts taken from reference TRBV2 and TRBJ2-7, reads EPEVTQTPSHQVTQMGQEVILRCVPISNHLYFYWYRQILGQKVEFLVSFYNNEISEKSEIFDDQFSVERPDGSNFTLKIRSTKLEDSAMYFCASSSGLQTYEQYFGPGTRLTVT.

The gene calls are TRBV4-2 and TRBJ2-2; a weak D match, TRBD2 (6 bases). The germline V gene has CDR1 LGHNA and CDR2 YNFKEQ. V was clipped by 1 base and J by 1 base, with 10 bases between them. The CDR3 totals 16 residues. CDR3 bases: TGTGCCAGCAGCCAAGGGGGGGACGGGAACACCGGGGAGCTGTTTTTT. Its translation: CASSQGGDGNTGELFF.

J is TRBJ2-7 and V is TRBV10-3; the match to TRBD2 covers 14 bases. Germline V gene sequence: CDR1 ENHRY, CDR2 SYGVKD. The CDR3 has 17 amino acids. Germline trimming cut 2 bases from V and 0 bases from J; bases unmatched to any gene: 3. CDR3 nucleotide sequence: TGTGCCATCAGTGAGACGGGACTAGCGGGGGCCTCCTACGAGCAGTACTTC. Translating it yields CAISETGLAGASYEQYF.

This clone was seen a single time. CDR3 amino acids: CASSTPGLNLQETQYF. CDR3 coding DNA: TGTGCCAGCAGTACCCCGGGTCTAAACCTTCAAGAGACCCAGTACTTC. The chain links TRBV28 to TRBJ2-5; D gene uncertain. V was cut by 5 bases and J by 2 bases, with 18 bases left in between. Germline assignment: CDR1 MDHEN and CDR2 SYDVKM. CDR3 length: 16 residues.

This clone has only one observation. For the CDR3, the DNA is TGTGCCAGTAGTATCAAGGGGGGATACTCCTACGAGCAGTACTTC. It yields the protein CASSIKGGYSYEQYF. V and J are TRBV19 and TRBJ2-7; TRBD1 or TRBD2 may be the D gene (6 bases each). The CDR3 length is 15 residues. Germline V lookup: CDR1 LNHDA, CDR2 SQIVND (reference sequence). V was pared by 3 bases and J by 0 bases, with 12 bases between.

CDR3 DNA sequence: TGTGCCAGCACCCCCCCATCGGGACAGGGGGCTTACAATGAGCAGTTCTTC. Residues: CASTPPSGQGAYNEQFF. The chain couples TRBV28 to TRBJ2-1; 12 nucleotides match TRBD1. CDR3 length: 17 residues. Germline V gene lookup returns CDR1 MDHEN and CDR2 SYDVKM. V lost 7 bases to trimming and J lost 4 bases; unmatched junction nucleotides: 11.

The chain employs TRBV28 and TRBJ1-5, with D tentatively TRBD1 (5 bases). The CDR3 runs to 12 residues. Trimming stripped 8 bases from V and 3 bases from J, with 8 bases between. The germline CDR1 and CDR2 sequences are MDHEN and SYDVKM. DNA of the CDR3: TGTGCCAGCCGGGGCAACAATCAGCCCCAGCATTTT. As protein: CASRGNNQPQHF.

Note on this clone: In the same sample, other DNA sequences code for this CDR3. CDR3: CASSGSSYEQYF. Here the CDR3 DNA reads TGTGCCAGCAGTGGAAGCTCCTACGAGCAGTACTTC. The chain joins TRBV2 to TRBJ2-7; D is undetermined. The CDR3 has 12 amino acids. Deletions cut 4 bases from V and 0 bases from J, with 4 bases between. Germline CDR1 and CDR2: SNHLY and FYNNEI.

The chain has TRBV5-1 and TRBJ2-7; D is unresolved. The CDR3 is made up of 14 amino acids. Looked up from germline, CDR1 is SGHRS and CDR2 is YFSETQ. V lost 0 bases and J lost 4, with 11 bases in between. The CDR3 DNA is TGCGCCAGCAGCTTGGCCCTCGGCGCTTACGAGCAGTACTTC. Residues: CASSLALGAYEQYF.

J is TRBJ2-5 and V is TRBV13; D not resolved. V was shortened by 1 base and J by 2 bases, with 8 bases between the two germline ends. CDR3 length equals 14 residues. Per the germline V gene, CDR1 is PRHDT and CDR2 is FYEKMQ (reference sequence). The CDR3 protein is CASSLDSAQETQYF. The DNA for the CDR3 is TGTGCCAGCAGCTTAGATTCAGCACAAGAGACCCAGTACTTC.

The V call is TRBV19, the J call TRBJ1-2, with a weak D call TRBD1 (5 bases). Germline V gene sequence: CDR1 LNHDA, CDR2 SQIVND (reference sequence). V gave up 5 bases and J gave up 4 bases, with 14 bases separating them. The length of the CDR3 is 14 residues. This chain's CDR3 is CASSAGREGYGYTF. For the CDR3, the DNA is TGTGCCAGTAGTGCGGGACGGGAGGGCTATGGCTACACCTTC.